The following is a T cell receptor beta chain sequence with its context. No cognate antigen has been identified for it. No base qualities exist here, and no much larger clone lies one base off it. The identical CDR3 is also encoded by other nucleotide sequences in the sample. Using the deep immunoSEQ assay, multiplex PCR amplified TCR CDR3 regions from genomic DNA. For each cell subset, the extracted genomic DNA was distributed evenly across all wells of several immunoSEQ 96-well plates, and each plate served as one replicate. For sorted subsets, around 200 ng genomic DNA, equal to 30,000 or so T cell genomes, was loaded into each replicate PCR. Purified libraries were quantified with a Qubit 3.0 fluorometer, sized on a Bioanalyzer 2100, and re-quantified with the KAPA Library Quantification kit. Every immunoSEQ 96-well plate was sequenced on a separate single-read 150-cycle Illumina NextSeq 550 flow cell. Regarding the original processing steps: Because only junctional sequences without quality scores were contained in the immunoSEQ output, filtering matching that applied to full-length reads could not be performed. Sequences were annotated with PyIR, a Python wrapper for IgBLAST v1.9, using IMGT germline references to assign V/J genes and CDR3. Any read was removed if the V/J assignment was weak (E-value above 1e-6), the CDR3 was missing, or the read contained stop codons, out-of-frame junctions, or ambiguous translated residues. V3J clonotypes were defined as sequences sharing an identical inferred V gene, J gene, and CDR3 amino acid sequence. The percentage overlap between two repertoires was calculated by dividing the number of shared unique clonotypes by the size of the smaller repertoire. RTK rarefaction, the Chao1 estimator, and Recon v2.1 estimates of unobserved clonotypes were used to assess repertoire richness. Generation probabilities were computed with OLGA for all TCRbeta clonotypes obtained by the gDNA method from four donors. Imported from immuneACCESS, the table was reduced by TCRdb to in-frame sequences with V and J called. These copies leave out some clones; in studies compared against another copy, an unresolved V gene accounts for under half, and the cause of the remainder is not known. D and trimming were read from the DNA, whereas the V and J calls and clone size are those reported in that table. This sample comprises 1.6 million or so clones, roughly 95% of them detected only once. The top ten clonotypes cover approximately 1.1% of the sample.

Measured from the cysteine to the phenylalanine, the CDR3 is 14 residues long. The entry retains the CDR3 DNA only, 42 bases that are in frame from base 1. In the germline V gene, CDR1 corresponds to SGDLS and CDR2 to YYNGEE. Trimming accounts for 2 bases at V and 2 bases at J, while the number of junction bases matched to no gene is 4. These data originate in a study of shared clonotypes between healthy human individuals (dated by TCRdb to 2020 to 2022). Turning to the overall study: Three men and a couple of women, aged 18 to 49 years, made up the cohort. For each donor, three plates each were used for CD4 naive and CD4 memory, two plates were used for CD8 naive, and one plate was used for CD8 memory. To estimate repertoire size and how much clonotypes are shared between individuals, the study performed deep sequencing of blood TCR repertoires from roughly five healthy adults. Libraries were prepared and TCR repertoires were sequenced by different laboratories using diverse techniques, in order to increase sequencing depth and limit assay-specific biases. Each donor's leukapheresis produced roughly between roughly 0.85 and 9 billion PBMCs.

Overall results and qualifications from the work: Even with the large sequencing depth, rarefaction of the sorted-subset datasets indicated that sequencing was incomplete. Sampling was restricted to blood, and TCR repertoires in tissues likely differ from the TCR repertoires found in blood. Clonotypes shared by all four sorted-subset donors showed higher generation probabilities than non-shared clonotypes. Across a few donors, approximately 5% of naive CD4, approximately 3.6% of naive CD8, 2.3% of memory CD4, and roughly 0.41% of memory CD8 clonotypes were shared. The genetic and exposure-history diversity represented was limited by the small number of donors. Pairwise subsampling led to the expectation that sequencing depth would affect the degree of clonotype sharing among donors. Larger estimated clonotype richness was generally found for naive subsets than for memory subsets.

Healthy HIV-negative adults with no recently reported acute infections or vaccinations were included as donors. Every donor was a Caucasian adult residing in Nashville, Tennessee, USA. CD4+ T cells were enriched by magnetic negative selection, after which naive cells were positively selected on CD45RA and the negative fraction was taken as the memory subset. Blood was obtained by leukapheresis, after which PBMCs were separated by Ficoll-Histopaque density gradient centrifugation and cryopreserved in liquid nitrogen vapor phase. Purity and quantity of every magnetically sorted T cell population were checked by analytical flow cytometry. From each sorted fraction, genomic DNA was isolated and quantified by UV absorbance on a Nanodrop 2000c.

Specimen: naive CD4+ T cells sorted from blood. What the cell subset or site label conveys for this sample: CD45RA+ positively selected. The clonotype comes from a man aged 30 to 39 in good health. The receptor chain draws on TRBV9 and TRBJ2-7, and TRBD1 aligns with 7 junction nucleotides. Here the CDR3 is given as CASSVGTVTYEQYF. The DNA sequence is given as TGTGCCAGCAGCGTTGGGACAGTTACCTACGAGCAGTACTTC. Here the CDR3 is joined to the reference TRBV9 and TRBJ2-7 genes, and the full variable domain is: DSGVTQTPKHLITATGQRVTLRCSPRSGDLSVYWYQQSLDQGLQFLIQYYNGEERAKGNILERFSAQQFPDLHSELNLSSLELGDSALYFCASSVGTVTYEQYFGPGTRLTVT.